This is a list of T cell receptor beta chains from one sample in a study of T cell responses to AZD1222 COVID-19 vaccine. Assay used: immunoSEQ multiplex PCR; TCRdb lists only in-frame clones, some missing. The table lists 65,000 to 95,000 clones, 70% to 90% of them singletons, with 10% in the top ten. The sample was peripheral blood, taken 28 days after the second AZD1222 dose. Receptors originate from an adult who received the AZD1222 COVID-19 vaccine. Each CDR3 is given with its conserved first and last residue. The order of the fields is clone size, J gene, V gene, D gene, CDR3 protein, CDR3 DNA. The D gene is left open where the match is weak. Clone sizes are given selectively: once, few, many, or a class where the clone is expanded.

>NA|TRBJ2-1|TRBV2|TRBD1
CASSGTGGSYNEQFF
TGTGCCAGCAGTGGGACAGGGGGTTCCTACAATGAGCAGTTCTTC
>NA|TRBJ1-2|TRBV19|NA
CASSKGRNGYTF
TGTGCCAGTAGTAAAGGGAGAAATGGCTACACCTTC
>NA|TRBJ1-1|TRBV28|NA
CASSLIPANTEAFF
TGTGCCAGCAGTTTAATTCCGGCGAACACTGAAGCTTTCTTT
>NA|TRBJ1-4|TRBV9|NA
CASSSGGATNEKLFF
TGTGCCAGCAGCTCTGGGGGTGCAACTAATGAAAAACTGTTTTTT
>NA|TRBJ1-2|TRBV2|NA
CASSAGAGQIYGYTF
TGTGCCAGCAGTGCGGGCGCCGGACAGATCTATGGCTACACCTTC
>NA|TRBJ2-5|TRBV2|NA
CASSSESRGTQYF
TGTGCCAGCAGTTCCGAGAGCCGGGGGACCCAGTACTTC
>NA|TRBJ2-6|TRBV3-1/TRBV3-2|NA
CASSQLRGAGANVLTF
TGTGCCAGCAGCCAACTCCGGGGCGCTGGGGCCAACGTCCTGACTTTC
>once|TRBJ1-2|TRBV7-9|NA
CASSLGTESYTF
TGTGCCAGCAGCTTAGGGACAGAAAGCTACACCTTC
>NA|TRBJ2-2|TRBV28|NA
CASFKWSAGELFF
TGTGCCAGCTTTAAATGGTCGGCCGGGGAGCTGTTTTTT
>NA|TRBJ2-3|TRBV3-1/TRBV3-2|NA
CASSQDYGHRDTQYF
TGTGCCAGCAGCCAAGATTATGGCCATCGGGATACGCAGTATTTT
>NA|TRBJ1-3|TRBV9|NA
CASSVALGISGNTIYF
TGTGCCAGCAGCGTCGCCTTAGGGATCTCTGGAAACACCATATATTTT
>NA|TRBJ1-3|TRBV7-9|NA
CASSLAGTPGNTIYF
TGTGCCAGCAGCTTAGCCGGGACACCTGGAAACACCATATATTTT
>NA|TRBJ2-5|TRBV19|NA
CATSIALQETQYF
TGTGCCACCTCTATAGCCCTTCAAGAGACCCAGTACTTC
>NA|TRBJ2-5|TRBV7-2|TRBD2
CASSGSGGAQETQYF
TGTGCCAGCAGCGGCAGCGGGGGAGCCCAAGAGACCCAGTACTTC
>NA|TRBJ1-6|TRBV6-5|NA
CASTTDSLNSPLHF
TGTGCCAGCACTACGGACAGCCTAAATTCACCCCTCCACTTT
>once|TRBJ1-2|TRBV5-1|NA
CASSLNVLSGYTF
TGCGCCAGCAGCTTGAATGTTTTGAGTGGCTACACCTTC
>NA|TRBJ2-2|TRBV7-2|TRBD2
CASSWTSGGNTGELFF
TGTGCCAGCAGCTGGACTAGCGGGGGGAACACCGGGGAGCTGTTTTTT
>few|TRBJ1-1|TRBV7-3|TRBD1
CASSPGGAMNTEAFF
TGTGCCAGCAGCCCAGGGGGGGCTATGAACACTGAAGCTTTCTTT
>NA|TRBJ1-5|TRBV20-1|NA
CSASGSNQPQHF
TGCAGTGCTAGTGGCAGCAATCAGCCCCAGCATTTT
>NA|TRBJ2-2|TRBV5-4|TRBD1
CASTLDRVATGELFF
TGTGCCAGCACTTTAGACAGGGTAGCCACCGGGGAGCTGTTTTTT
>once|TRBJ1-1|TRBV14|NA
CASSLNVDTEAFF
TGTGCCAGCAGTTTAAATGTGGACACTGAAGCTTTCTTT
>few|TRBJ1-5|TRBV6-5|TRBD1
CASSNRGPQPQHF
TGTGCCAGCAGCAACAGGGGCCCTCAGCCCCAGCATTTT
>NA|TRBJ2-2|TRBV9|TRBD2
CASSVLAGGTGELFF
TGTGCCAGCAGCGTACTAGCGGGGGGGACCGGGGAGCTGTTTTTT
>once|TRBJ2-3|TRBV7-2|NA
CASSSQGWVTDTQYF
TGTGCCAGCAGCAGCCAGGGGTGGGTCACAGATACGCAGTATTTT
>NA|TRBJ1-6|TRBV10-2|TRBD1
CASTPGQLNSPLHF
TGCGCCAGCACTCCGGGACAGCTAAATTCACCCCTCCACTTT
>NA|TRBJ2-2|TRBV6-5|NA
CASSREGGATGELFF
TGTGCCAGCAGTAGAGAAGGGGGGGCCACCGGGGAGCTGTTTTTT
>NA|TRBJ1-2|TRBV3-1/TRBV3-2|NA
CASSQGRRGLNYGYTF
TGTGCCAGCAGCCAGGGACGGAGGGGGTTAAACTATGGCTACACCTTC
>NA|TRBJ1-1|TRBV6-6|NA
CASRGGIGNTEAFF
TGTGCCAGCCGGGGGGGGATCGGGAACACTGAAGCTTTCTTT
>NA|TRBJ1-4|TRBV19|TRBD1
CASSKQGQNEKLFF
TGTGCCAGTAGTAAACAGGGGCAGAATGAAAAACTGTTTTTT
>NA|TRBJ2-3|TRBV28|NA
CASGGSTDTQYF
TGTGCCAGCGGGGGGAGCACAGATACGCAGTATTTT
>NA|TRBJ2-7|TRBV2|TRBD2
CASEQGTSPGYF
TGTGCCAGCGAGCAGGGGACTAGTCCGGGGTACTTC
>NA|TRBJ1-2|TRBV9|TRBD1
CASSVDWGQGGYGYTF
TGTGCCAGCAGCGTAGATTGGGGACAGGGTGGCTATGGCTACACCTTC
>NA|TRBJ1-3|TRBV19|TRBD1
CASTRGTGSTLLDTIYF
TGTGCCAGTACCAGGGGGACAGGGTCAACGCTCCTGGACACCATATATTTT
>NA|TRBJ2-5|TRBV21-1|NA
CASSRAGLAGNVRKTQYF
TGTGCCAGCAGCAGGGCGGGACTAGCGGGGAACGTCAGGAAGACCCAGTACTTC
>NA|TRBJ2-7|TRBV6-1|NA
CASSADKGNPHHPSYEQYF
TGTGCCAGCAGTGCGGACAAGGGCAACCCTCACCACCCCTCCTACGAGCAGTACTTC
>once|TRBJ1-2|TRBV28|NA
CASSTVSMASGYTF
TGTGCCAGCAGTACCGTCTCAATGGCTTCCGGCTACACCTTC
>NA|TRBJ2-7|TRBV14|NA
CASSQDRRHFPSYEQYF
TGTGCCAGCAGCCAAGATCGGAGGCATTTTCCTTCCTACGAGCAGTACTTC
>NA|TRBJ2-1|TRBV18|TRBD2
CASSPLRGVYNEQFF
TGTGCCAGCTCACCCCTACGGGGGGTATACAATGAGCAGTTCTTC
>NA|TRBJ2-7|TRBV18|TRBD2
CASSPPSGAYEQYF
TGTGCCAGCTCACCACCCAGCGGGGCCTACGAGCAGTACTTC
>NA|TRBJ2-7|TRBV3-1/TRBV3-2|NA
CASSQGIFRTPDEQYF
TGTGCCAGCAGCCAAGGAATCTTCAGGACCCCCGACGAGCAGTACTTC
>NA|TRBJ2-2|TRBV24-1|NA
CATSAPGLGTTGELFF
TGTGCCACCAGTGCCCCCGGACTGGGGACCACCGGGGAGCTGTTTTTT
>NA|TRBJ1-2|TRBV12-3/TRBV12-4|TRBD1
CASSRDRGYGYTF
TGTGCCAGCAGTCGGGACAGGGGGTATGGCTACACCTTC
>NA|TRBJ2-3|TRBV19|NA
CASRRDTLWDTQYF
TGTGCCAGTAGGAGGGACACCCTGTGGGATACGCAGTATTTT
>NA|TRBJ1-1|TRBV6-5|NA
CASSSATGHPNTEAFF
TGTGCCAGCAGTTCCGCTACTGGGCACCCGAACACTGAAGCTTTCTTT
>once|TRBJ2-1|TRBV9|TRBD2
CASSVTSGGIYNEQFF
TGTGCCAGCAGCGTGACTAGCGGGGGGATCTACAATGAGCAGTTCTTC
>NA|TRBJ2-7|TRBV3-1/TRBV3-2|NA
CASSQVLGAAYEQYF
TGTGCCAGCAGCCAAGTTTTGGGGGCCGCCTACGAGCAGTACTTC
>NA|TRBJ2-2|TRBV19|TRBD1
CASSGAFGTGFTGELFF
TGTGCCAGTAGTGGCGCCTTCGGGACAGGTTTTACCGGGGAGCTGTTTTTT
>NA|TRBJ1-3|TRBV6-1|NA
CASSESGQLGNTIYF
TGTGCCAGCAGTGAATCGGGACAACTTGGAAACACCATATATTTT
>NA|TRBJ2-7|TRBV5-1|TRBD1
CASSTGQGYEQYF
TGCGCCAGCAGCACGGGACAGGGGTACGAGCAGTACTTC
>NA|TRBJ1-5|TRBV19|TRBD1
CASSTYRDRGSQPQHF
TGTGCCAGTAGTACCTACCGGGACAGGGGGAGTCAGCCCCAGCATTTT
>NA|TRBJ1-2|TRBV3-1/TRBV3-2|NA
CASSQGGVRRNNYGYTF
TGTGCCAGCAGCCAAGGCGGGGTGAGACGAAACAACTATGGCTACACCTTC
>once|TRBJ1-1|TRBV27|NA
CASSDREGANTEAFF
TGTGCCAGCAGTGATCGAGAGGGCGCGAACACTGAAGCTTTCTTT
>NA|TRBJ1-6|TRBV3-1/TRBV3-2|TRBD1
CASSSGTVDSPLHF
TGTGCCAGCAGCTCCGGGACAGTTGATTCACCCCTCCACTTT